Each of the 32 T cell receptor beta chains below was sequenced from the same sample in a study of blood T cells in healthy people across ages. A J-beta primer mix and a sample-barcoded 5' primer were used in a second PCR of about 6 to 12 cycles. From the 5' RACE reads, TCRdb called clonotypes with MiXCR, one entry per CDR3 protein. The sample has 1.5 million to 2 million distinct CDR3 sequences; 35% to 50% are singletons. The sample comprised blood. The receptors were gathered from a human donor in good health.

This chain links TRBV10-3 with TRBJ1-5; D is perhaps TRBD1 (5 bases). V lost 3 bases, J lost 0 bases, and 9 bases lay in between. Germline V gives CDR1 ENHRY, CDR2 SYGVKD. The CDR3 spans 15 residues. CDR3: CAISEWGNSNQPQHF. DNA of the CDR3: TGTGCCATCAGTGAATGGGGGAATAGCAATCAGCCCCAGCATTTT.

The rearrangement joins TRBV28 to TRBJ1-5; 9 bases agree with TRBD1. This CDR3 spans 16 amino acids. V lost 4 bases to trimming and J lost 0 bases; unmatched junction nucleotides: 4. CDR1 is MDHEN and CDR2 is SYDVKM in the germline V gene. The CDR3 coding sequence is TGTGCCAGCAGTTCCGGGACAGGGTATAGCAATCAGCCCCAGCATTTT. It encodes CASSSGTGYSNQPQHF.

V usage is TRBV30 and J usage is TRBJ1-2, with D possibly being TRBD1 (6 bases). The CDR3 spans 16 residues. Trimming took 5 bases from V and 5 from J, leaving 24 bases between them. The V gene's germline CDR1 is GTSNPN and CDR2 SVGIG (reference sequence). In DNA, the CDR3 is TGTGCCTGGTCCCGGACAGAGGTGGGGGTTTGGTATGGCTACACCTTC. Protein sequence: CAWSRTEVGVWYGYTF.

The V and J genes are TRBV7-2 and TRBJ1-2; TRBD1 matches 8 bases. The length of the CDR3 is 17 residues. Losses at the gene ends were 0 bases for V and 3 bases for J; bases not matched to a gene: 9. Germline V CDR1 and CDR2: SGHTA, FQGNSA. CDR3 DNA: TGTGCCAGCAGCTTAGCGGTCGCAGGGGGCGCAGACTATGGCTACACCTTC. It codes for CASSLAVAGGADYGYTF.

The CDR3 nucleotides read TGTGCCATCAGTACAGGGTCCAATCAGCCCCAGCATTTT. Translated: CAISTGSNQPQHF. The chain uses TRBV10-3 and TRBJ1-5; tentative D call: TRBD1 (6 bases). Germline V gene sequence: CDR1 ENHRY, CDR2 SYGVKD. The V gene lost 5 bases and the J gene lost 3 bases, with 8 bases spanning the gap. There are 13 residues in the CDR3.

This clonotype came up a few times. The chain has TRBV6-5 and TRBJ2-1, with D uncertain. Per the germline V gene, CDR1 is MNHEY and CDR2 is SVGAGI. The germline V and J ends were trimmed by 0 bases and 9 bases, with 15 bases remaining between them. The CDR3 sequence is 15 residues long. This CDR3 reads CASSYSERNSREQFF. The CDR3 DNA sequence: TGTGCCAGCAGTTACTCGGAACGGAACAGTCGTGAGCAGTTCTTC.

The gene calls are TRBV6-5 and TRBJ1-5; no clear D. Germline-derived CDR1 and CDR2 are MNHEY and SVGAGI. The CDR3 is 14 amino acids. The V end lost 5 bases, the J end lost 3 bases, and 11 bases lay between the germline ends. The CDR3 DNA reads as TGTGCCAGCAGTCCCAAGGGTTACAATCAGCCCCAGCATTTT. It is translated as CASSPKGYNQPQHF.

This rearrangement joins TRBV20-1 to TRBJ1-6; TRBD1 might be the D (5 bases). CDR3 length: 15 residues. V lost 0 bases and J lost 7, with 13 bases in between. Germline V gives CDR1 DFQATT, CDR2 SNEGSKA (reference sequence). The CDR3 loop reads CSARDLGGGNSPLHF. In nucleotides, the CDR3 is TGCAGTGCTAGAGATTTAGGCGGGGGGAATTCACCCCTCCACTTT.

This chain joins TRBV3-1 and TRBJ2-3; tentatively, D is TRBD1 (5 bases). CDR3 size: 15 residues. Germline V CDR1 and CDR2: LGHDT, YNNKEL (reference sequence). Trimming took 2 bases from V and 3 from J, leaving 12 bases between them. Here the CDR3 reads CASSQTGSSTDTQYF. The CDR3 nucleotides read TGTGCCAGCAGCCAAACAGGTTCCTCGACAGATACGCAGTATTTT.

The J gene is TRBJ1-6, the V gene TRBV15; a weak D match, TRBD1 (5 bases). Looked up from germline, CDR1 is LNHNV and CDR2 is YYDKDF (reference sequence). The CDR3 totals 16 residues. Trimming took off 5 bases at V and 4 bases at J, with 15 bases between the two ends. The CDR3 sequence is CATSRSPTDYNSPLHF. CDR3 bases: TGTGCCACCAGCCGGTCACCGACAGATTATAATTCACCCCTCCACTTT.

This clonotype was counted between two and nine times. The V gene is TRBV6-6, the J gene TRBJ1-6, with 7 bases identical to TRBD1. CDR1 MNHNY and CDR2 SVGAGI come from the germline V gene (reference sequence). J gave up 6 bases and V 10 bases, and 6 bases lay outside the gene matches. This CDR3 has 13 residues. This chain's CDR3 is CATSTGSNSPLHF. CDR3 nucleotides: TGTGCCACTTCGACAGGGAGTAATTCACCCCTCCACTTT.

V is TRBV28 and J is TRBJ2-1, with a tentative D call TRBD1 (8 bases). V was shortened by 11 bases and J by 10 bases, with 27 bases between the two germline ends. CDR3 length: 15 amino acids. The germline CDR1 and CDR2 sequences are MDHEN and SYDVKM. Written as DNA, the CDR3 is TGTGCCTCCTCAGCGGGACAGGCACTATCTGGGGAGCAGTTCTTC. Its protein product is CASSAGQALSGEQFF. Based on the CDR3 plus reference TRBV28 and TRBJ2-1, the full variable domain is DVKVTQSSRYLVKRTGEKVFLECVQDMDHENMFWYRQDPGLGLRLIYFSYDVKMKEKGDIPEGYSVSREKKERFSLILESASTNQTSMYLCASSAGQALSGEQFFGPGTRLTVL.

In this sample, this clonotype turned up a few times. The chain employs TRBV20-1 and TRBJ1-2, with TRBD1 matching 12 bases. Germline V lookup: CDR1 DFQATT, CDR2 SNEGSKA (reference sequence). The V segment lost 0 bases and the J segment 3 bases; nucleotides outside the gene matches: 5. The CDR3 length is 16 residues. The CDR3 nucleotides are TGCAGTGCTAGAGATTTCGGGACAGGGGGCCACTATGGCTACACCTTC. This translates into CSARDFGTGGHYGYTF.

The J gene is TRBJ1-3, the V gene TRBV7-2; D gene uncertain. This CDR3 has 13 residues. The V gene lost 5 bases and the J gene lost 1 base, with 6 bases spanning the gap. Per germline, CDR1 SGHTA and CDR2 FQGNSA. The CDR3 DNA is TGTGCCAGCAGCATGCTGTCTGGAAACACCATATATTTT. Translating it yields CASSMLSGNTIYF.

This clonotype was counted a few times. V is TRBV29-1 and J is TRBJ1-4; TRBD1 is a possible D gene (5 bases). With 4 bases removed from V and 6 bases from J, the gap between germline ends came to 12 bases. This CDR3 has 13 amino acids. Germline loops: CDR1 SQVTM, CDR2 ANQGSEA. This CDR3 is CSVGEGSYEKLFF. CDR3 nucleotide sequence: TGCAGCGTTGGGGAGGGGTCATATGAAAAACTGTTTTTT.

As to this clonotype: A read error may account for a junction end that differs from germline. The chain recombines TRBV10-3 with TRBJ1-2; 7 bases fit TRBD1. Looked up from germline, CDR1 is ENHRY and CDR2 is SYGVKD. CDR3 length equals 16 residues. This CDR3 is CAISERAVGTVYGYTF. CDR3 coding DNA: TGCGCCATCAGTGAGAGAGCGGTTGGGACAGTCTATGGCTACACCTTC.

This clonotype has only a few counts. This chain uses TRBV7-2 with TRBJ2-5; D not certain. Judging by the DNA end, TRBJ2-7 fits better; the J call may be wrong. Germline V lookup: CDR1 SGHTA, CDR2 FQGNSA. The CDR3 sequence is 15 residues long. The CDR3 region has the DNA TGTGCCAGCAGCTTAGCCGGTATCTCTGGGGACGAGCAGTACTTC. Its protein product is CASSLAGISGDEQYF.

This clonotype has just a few counts. The genes are TRBV20-1 and TRBJ2-3, with TRBD2 matching 8 bases. After removal of 2 bases from V and 3 bases from J, the junction contained 7 bases not matched to a gene. Germline lookup yields CDR1 DFQATT and CDR2 SNEGSKA (reference sequence). The CDR3 covers 15 residues. The CDR3 region is CSARLHSGATDTQYF. The CDR3 DNA reads TGCAGTGCTAGATTACATAGCGGGGCTACAGATACGCAGTATTTT.

This clonotype has ten or more counts. CDR3 DNA sequence: TGTGCCAGCACCGACATTGGACCCTCCTACGAGCAGTACTTC. This codes for CASTDIGPSYEQYF. The rearrangement uses TRBV6-1 and TRBJ2-7; D is undetermined. Germline V gene sequence: CDR1 MNHNS, CDR2 SASEGT. The length of the CDR3 is 14 residues. V lost 7 bases and J lost 0, with 13 bases in between.

This clonotype was counted a few times. The J gene is TRBJ2-7, the V gene TRBV12-3 or TRBV12-4; D may be TRBD1 or TRBD2 (7 bases each). V was pared by 8 bases and J by 5 bases, with 16 bases between. This CDR3 has 13 residues. The chain's CDR3 is CASSQGGVDEQYF. The DNA for the CDR3 is TGTGCCAGCTCCCAGGGGGGGGTCGACGAGCAGTACTTC.

This clonotype has just a few counts. The CDR3 coding sequence is TGCGCCAGCAGCTTGGGATCCTCCGTGGAGACCCAGTACTTC. Protein product: CASSLGSSVETQYF. The J gene is TRBJ2-5, the V gene TRBV5-1; no definite D call. From germline, CDR1 is SGHRS and CDR2 YFSETQ. This CDR3 comprises 14 residues. V was cut by 0 bases and J by 5 bases, with 11 bases left in between.

V is TRBV20-1 and J is TRBJ2-7; tentative D call: TRBD2 (5 bases). The DNA end favors TRBJ2-5, so the J call may be wrong. CDR3 length equals 13 residues. Germline CDR1 DFQATT, CDR2 SNEGSKA (reference sequence). The CDR3 sequence is CSARATSSETQYF. DNA of the CDR3: TGCAGTGCTAGAGCAACTAGTTCCGAGACCCAGTACTTC.

This clonotype was detected a few times. The genes are TRBV7-9 and TRBJ2-1; 9 bases line up with TRBD2. The CDR3 is 16 residues long. The ends lost 5 bases at V and 2 bases at J; junction bases unmatched: 7. Germline V gives CDR1 SEHNR, CDR2 FQNEAQ (reference sequence). The CDR3 protein is CASSQLAGVPYNEQFF. The CDR3 DNA follows: TGTGCCAGCAGCCAGTTAGCGGGGGTCCCCTACAATGAGCAGTTCTTC.

The V and J genes are TRBV6-2 or TRBV6-3 and TRBJ1-5, with D hard to call. The CDR3 has 15 amino acids. In germline, CDR1 is MNHEY, CDR2 SVGEGT. V was clipped by 2 bases and J by 11 bases, with 19 bases between them. The CDR3 loop is CASSYTGLWKAAQHF. In nucleotides, the CDR3 is TGTGCCAGCAGTTACACGGGTCTGTGGAAGGCAGCCCAGCATTTT.

The chain combines TRBV4-1 with TRBJ2-6; TRBD1 matches 8 bases. CDR1 MGHRA and CDR2 YSYEKL come from the germline V gene. With 0 bases clipped from V and 0 bases from J, the junction kept 1 base outside the gene matches. The CDR3 covers 17 residues. Written as DNA, the CDR3 is TGCGCCAGCAGCCAAGACAGGGGGCTCTCTGGGGCCAACGTCCTGACTTTC. Amino acids: CASSQDRGLSGANVLTF.

This chain uses TRBV7-9 with TRBJ2-3, with 7 bases aligning to TRBD2. The length of the CDR3 is 15 residues. Germline V gene sequence: CDR1 SEHNR, CDR2 FQNEAQ (reference sequence). V lost 3 bases, J lost 5 bases, and 8 bases stayed unmatched. CDR3 DNA sequence: TGTGCCAGCAGCTTCCCCCAACTAGCGAGAGATACGCAGTATTTT. Protein: CASSFPQLARDTQYF.

The chain links TRBV9 to TRBJ2-1, with TRBD2 matching over 11 bases. The CDR3 is 17 residues long. The V segment lost 0 bases and the J segment 4 bases; nucleotides outside the gene matches: 6. Germline CDR1 reads SGDLS; CDR2 reads YYNGEE. The CDR3 DNA reads as TGTGCCAGCAGCGTAGAGGCTAGCGGGGGGTTTTACAATGAGCAGTTCTTC. Amino acid sequence: CASSVEASGGFYNEQFF.

This rearrangement joins TRBV29-1 to TRBJ1-1, with 10 bases identical to TRBD1. This CDR3 contains 14 residues. Germline CDR1 is SQVTM and CDR2 is ANQGSEA. After removal of 6 bases from V and 3 bases from J, the junction contained 7 bases not matched to a gene. The CDR3 DNA follows: TGCAGCGTCACCGGGACAGGGGTTTACACTGAAGCTTTCTTT. Its translation: CSVTGTGVYTEAFF.

The V gene is TRBV18, the J gene TRBJ1-5; 9 bases are a match to TRBD1. Germline CDR1 is KGHSH and CDR2 is LQKENI. The V gene end was trimmed by 2 bases and the J gene end by 4 bases; junction bases not matched to a gene: 12. This CDR3 comprises 18 residues. This CDR3 reads CASSPSVRRQGGNQPQHF. The CDR3 coding sequence is TGTGCCAGCTCACCATCTGTGCGTCGACAGGGGGGAAATCAGCCCCAGCATTTT.

This clonotype came up a few times. The chain recombines TRBV7-9 with TRBJ1-2; no clear D. Germline V lookup: CDR1 SEHNR, CDR2 FQNEAQ (reference sequence). Trimming took 5 bases from V and 8 from J, leaving 15 bases between them. The CDR3 has 13 amino acids. CDR3 DNA sequence: TGTGCCAGCAGCCAGTCCCGGGCTATGGGCTACACCTTC. Its protein product is CASSQSRAMGYTF.

The chain combines TRBV9 with TRBJ2-5, with D perhaps matching TRBD1 or TRBD2 (5 bases each). The CDR3 length is 13 residues. The germline gives CDR1 SGDLS, CDR2 YYNGEE. V dropped 8 bases and J dropped 11 bases, with 22 bases sitting between them. The CDR3 reads CASSPGTNYKQYF. The CDR3 DNA reads as TGTGCCAGTAGCCCCGGGACCAACTACAAGCAGTACTTC.

J is TRBJ1-4 and V is TRBV6-2 or TRBV6-3; no clear D. The CDR3 contains 13 residues. Trimming took off 10 bases at V and 8 bases at J, with 17 bases between the two ends. Germline V gene sequence: CDR1 MNHEY, CDR2 SVGEGT. The CDR3 here is CATALTVGEKLFF. The CDR3 nucleotides read TGTGCCACAGCCCTAACGGTGGGGGAAAAACTGTTTTTT.